Each of the 4 T cell receptor beta chains below was sequenced from the same sample in a study of cytomegalovirus exposure and HLA in healthy donors. PCR was performed using 60 Vbeta and 13 Jbeta primers. Generated by immunoSEQ multiplex PCR, the TCRdb table keeps only in-frame clones and is missing some. Among about 130,000 clones listed, approximately 80% were seen once. The sequencing input was PBMCs. Source of these receptors: a woman aged 40 to 55 in good health and CMV-seropositive.

The chain links TRBV6-5 to TRBJ2-7; D might be TRBD2 (6 bases). Germline V CDR1 and CDR2: MNHEY, SVGAGI. V was cut by 2 bases and J by 3 bases, with 8 bases left in between. The CDR3 extends over 13 amino acids. The CDR3 reads CASSYLRGYEQYF. CDR3 sequence (DNA): TGTGCCAGCAGTTACCTGCGGGGCTACGAGCAGTACTTC.

The V gene is TRBV4-3, the J gene TRBJ1-2, with D maybe TRBD1 (5 bases). The germline CDR1 and CDR2 sequences are LGHNA and YSLEER. With 0 bases removed from V and 6 bases from J, the gap between germline ends came to 8 bases. The CDR3 is 13 amino acids. CDR3 region: CASSQDRGDGYTF. In nucleotides, the CDR3 is TGCGCCAGCAGCCAAGATCGGGGGGATGGCTACACCTTC.

This chain uses TRBV6-1 with TRBJ2-5, with D tentatively TRBD2 (5 bases). CDR1 and CDR2 from the germline V gene are MNHNS and SASEGT. V was pared by 2 bases and J by 5 bases, with 12 bases between. The CDR3 extends over 14 amino acids. In DNA, the CDR3 is TGTGCCAGCAGTGAAACCCTAGCCCAGGAGACCCAGTACTTC. The encoded protein is CASSETLAQETQYF.

The rearrangement links TRBV30 to TRBJ1-1; D is undetermined. The ends were cut back, 6 bases at V and 6 bases at J, with 17 bases in the middle. This CDR3 comprises 13 residues. Germline-derived CDR1 and CDR2 are GTSNPN and SVGIG (reference sequence). The CDR3 DNA follows: TGTGCCTGCCCGGCGGCAAACGGTCCTGAAGCTTTCTTT. It encodes CACPAANGPEAFF.